This TCR beta chain was identified in a study of monozygotic twins with inflammatory bowel disease. Eight separate reactions per sample served to make cDNA. For each CDR3 protein, TCRdb gives one entry from its re-call of the 5' RACE reads, without DNA. The sample table includes 300,000 to 400,000 distinct CDR3 sequences. The CDR3 covers 17 residues. In germline, CDR1 is LGHNA, CDR2 YNFKEQ. Study conclusions and caveats: IBD patients share fewer clonotypes with other people than healthy twins do, especially with disease activity.

As concerns this clonotype: The antigen is unknown.

This TCR was sampled from a human donor with ulcerative colitis or Crohn's disease, or a healthy co-twin of an affected twin (not recorded which). Source material: blood. The chain uses TRBV4-2 and TRBJ1-3. CDR3 sequence reads: CASSQELKIISGNTIYF.